In this sample, the clone carrying this TCR beta chain turned up a few times. Participants were aged about 18 to 100 years, lived in 24 US areas, and enrolled virtually. Assignment of participants to cohorts was predicated upon participant-reported clinical history. The record originates from a study of blood T cell repertoires in COVID-19. J lost 9 bases, V lost 0 bases, and 6 bases had no gene match. The CDR3 has 15 amino acids. Germline V gene sequence: CDR1 LGHNA, CDR2 YSLEER. Here immunoSEQ multiplex PCR was the method, and the copy in TCRdb shows in-frame clones only, minus some. The repertoire includes about 230,000 clones, roughly 88% of them detected once, and 2.5% sits in the top ten.

Sequencing used PBMCs or T cells enriched from blood (not recorded which). The chain is built from TRBV4-3 and TRBJ2-1, with 9 bases identical to TRBD2. This TCR came from a woman between 40 and 50 years old with acute COVID-19. The chain's CDR3 is CASSQDLRGGGEQFF. The CDR3 nucleotides read TGCGCCAGCAGCCAAGACTTGCGGGGGGGCGGTGAGCAGTTCTTC.